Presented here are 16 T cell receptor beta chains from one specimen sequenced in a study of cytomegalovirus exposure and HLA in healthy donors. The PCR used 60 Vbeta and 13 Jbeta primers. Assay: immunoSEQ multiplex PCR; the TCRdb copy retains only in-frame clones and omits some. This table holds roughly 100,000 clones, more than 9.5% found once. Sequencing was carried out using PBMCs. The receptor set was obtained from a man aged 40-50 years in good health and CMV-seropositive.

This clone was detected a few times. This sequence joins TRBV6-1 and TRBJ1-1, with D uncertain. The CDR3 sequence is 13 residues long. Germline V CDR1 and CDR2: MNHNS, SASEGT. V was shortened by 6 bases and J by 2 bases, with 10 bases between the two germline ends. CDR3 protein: CASRYGDNTEAFF. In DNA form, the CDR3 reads TGTGCCAGCAGGTACGGGGATAACACTGAAGCTTTCTTT.

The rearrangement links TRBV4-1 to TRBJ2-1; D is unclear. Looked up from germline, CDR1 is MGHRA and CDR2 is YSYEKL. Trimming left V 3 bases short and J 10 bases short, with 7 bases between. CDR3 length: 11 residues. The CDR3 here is CASSQMREQFF. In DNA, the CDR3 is TGCGCCAGCAGCCAGATGAGGGAGCAGTTCTTC.

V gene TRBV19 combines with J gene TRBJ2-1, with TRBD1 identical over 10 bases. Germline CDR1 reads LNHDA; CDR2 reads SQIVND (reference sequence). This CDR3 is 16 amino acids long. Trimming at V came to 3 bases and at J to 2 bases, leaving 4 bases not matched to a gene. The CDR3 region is CASSILGQGAYNEQFF. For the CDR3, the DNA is TGTGCCAGTAGTATTCTCGGACAGGGGGCCTACAATGAGCAGTTCTTC.

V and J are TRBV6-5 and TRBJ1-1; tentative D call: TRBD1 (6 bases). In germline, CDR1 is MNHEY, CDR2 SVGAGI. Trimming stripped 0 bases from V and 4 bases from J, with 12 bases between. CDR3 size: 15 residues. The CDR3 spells CASSYSSTGSTEAFF. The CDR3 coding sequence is TGTGCCAGCAGTTACTCTTCCACAGGGTCCACTGAAGCTTTCTTT.

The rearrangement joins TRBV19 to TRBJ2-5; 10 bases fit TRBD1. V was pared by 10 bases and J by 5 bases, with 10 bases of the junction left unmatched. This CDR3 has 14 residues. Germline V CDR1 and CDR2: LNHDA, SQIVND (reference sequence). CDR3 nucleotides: TGTGCCACCCTCGACAGGGGGCATGGGGAGACCCAGTACTTC. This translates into CATLDRGHGETQYF.

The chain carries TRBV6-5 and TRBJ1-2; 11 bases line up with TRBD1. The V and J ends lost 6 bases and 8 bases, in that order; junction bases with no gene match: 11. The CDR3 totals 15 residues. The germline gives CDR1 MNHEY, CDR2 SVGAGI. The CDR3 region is CASRWPGQGVRGYTF. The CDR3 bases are TGTGCCAGCAGATGGCCGGGACAGGGGGTGAGGGGCTACACCTTC.

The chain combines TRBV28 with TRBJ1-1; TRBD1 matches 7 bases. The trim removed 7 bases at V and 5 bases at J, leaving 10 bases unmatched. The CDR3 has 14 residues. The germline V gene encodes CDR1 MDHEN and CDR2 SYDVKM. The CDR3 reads CASILSGQVTEAFF. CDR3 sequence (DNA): TGTGCCAGCATCCTATCTGGACAGGTGACTGAAGCTTTCTTT.

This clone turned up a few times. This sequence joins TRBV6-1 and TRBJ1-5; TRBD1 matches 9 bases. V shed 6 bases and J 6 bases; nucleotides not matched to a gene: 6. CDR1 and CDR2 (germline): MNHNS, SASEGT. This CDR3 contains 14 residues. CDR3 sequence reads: CASSLEQGAQPQHF. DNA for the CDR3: TGTGCCAGCAGCCTAGAACAGGGGGCTCAGCCCCAGCATTTT.

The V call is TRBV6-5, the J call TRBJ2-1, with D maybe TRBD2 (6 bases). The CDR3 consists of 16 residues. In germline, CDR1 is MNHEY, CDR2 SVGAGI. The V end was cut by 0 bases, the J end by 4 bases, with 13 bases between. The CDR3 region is CASSYSLREQYNEQFF. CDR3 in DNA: TGTGCCAGCAGTTACTCGTTGCGGGAACAATACAATGAGCAGTTCTTC.

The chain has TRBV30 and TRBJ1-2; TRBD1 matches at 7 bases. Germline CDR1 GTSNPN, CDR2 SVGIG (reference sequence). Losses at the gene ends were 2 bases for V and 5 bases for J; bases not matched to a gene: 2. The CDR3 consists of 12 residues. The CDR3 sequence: CAWSQGGYGYTF. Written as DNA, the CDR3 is TGTGCCTGGAGTCAGGGGGGTTATGGCTACACCTTC.

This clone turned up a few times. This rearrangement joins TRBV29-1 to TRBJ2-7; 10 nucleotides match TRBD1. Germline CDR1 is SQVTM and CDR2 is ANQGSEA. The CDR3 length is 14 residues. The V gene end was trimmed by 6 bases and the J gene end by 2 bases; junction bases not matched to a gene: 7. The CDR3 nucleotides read TGCAGCGTACTGACCGGGACAGGGGCCTACGAGCAGTACTTC. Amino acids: CSVLTGTGAYEQYF.

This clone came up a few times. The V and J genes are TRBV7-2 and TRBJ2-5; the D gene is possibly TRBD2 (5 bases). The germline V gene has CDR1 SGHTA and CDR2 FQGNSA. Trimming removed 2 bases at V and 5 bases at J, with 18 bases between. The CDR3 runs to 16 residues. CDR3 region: CASSLFDFGVRETQYF. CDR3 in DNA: TGTGCCAGCAGCTTATTTGATTTCGGGGTTCGGGAGACCCAGTACTTC.

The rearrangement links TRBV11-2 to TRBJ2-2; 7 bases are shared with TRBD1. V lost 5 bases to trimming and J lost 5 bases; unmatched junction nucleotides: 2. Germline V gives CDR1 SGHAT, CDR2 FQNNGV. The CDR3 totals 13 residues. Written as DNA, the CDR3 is TGTGCCAGCAGCCCGGACAGGACCGGGGAGCTGTTTTTT. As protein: CASSPDRTGELFF.

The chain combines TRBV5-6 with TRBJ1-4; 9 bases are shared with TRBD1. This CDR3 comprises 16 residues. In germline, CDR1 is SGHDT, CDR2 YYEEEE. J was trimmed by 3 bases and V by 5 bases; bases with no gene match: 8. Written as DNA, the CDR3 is TGTGCCAGCAGTTCCAAGTACAGGGGGCCTAATGAAAAACTGTTTTTT. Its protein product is CASSSKYRGPNEKLFF.

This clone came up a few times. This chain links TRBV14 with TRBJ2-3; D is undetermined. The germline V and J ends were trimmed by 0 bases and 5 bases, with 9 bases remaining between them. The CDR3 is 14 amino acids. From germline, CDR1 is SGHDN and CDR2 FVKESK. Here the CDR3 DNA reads TGTGCCAGCAGCCAAGATACCATCAGAGATACGCAGTATTTT. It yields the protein CASSQDTIRDTQYF.

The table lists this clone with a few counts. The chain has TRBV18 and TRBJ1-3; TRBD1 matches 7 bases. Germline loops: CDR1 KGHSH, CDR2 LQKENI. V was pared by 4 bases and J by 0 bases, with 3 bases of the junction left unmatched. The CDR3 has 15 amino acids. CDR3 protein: CASSRGTDSGNTIYF. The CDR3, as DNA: TGTGCCAGCTCACGCGGGACAGACTCTGGAAACACCATATATTTT.